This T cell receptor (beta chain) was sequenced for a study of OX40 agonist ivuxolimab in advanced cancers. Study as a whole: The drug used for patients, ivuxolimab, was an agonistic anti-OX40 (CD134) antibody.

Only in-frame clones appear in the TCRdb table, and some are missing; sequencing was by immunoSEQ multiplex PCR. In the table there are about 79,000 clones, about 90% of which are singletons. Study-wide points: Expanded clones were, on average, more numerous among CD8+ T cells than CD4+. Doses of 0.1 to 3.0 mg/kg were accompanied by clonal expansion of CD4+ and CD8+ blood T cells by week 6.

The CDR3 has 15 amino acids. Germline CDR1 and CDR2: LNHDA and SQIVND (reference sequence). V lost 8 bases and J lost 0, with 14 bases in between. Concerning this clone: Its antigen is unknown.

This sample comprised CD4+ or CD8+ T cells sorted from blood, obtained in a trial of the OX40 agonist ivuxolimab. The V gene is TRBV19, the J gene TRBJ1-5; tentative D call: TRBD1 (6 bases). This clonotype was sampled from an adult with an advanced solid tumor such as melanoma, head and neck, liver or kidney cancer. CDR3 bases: TGTGCCAGTGGGACGGGGACATTTAGCAATCAGCCCCAGCATTTT. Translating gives CASGTGTFSNQPQHF.